This T cell receptor (beta chain) was sequenced for a study of OX40 agonist ivuxolimab in advanced cancers. This clone has just one count. Data came from immunoSEQ multiplex PCR; TCRdb stores just in-frame clones and leaves some out. The sample lists 55,000 to 75,000 clones; 75% to 90% were seen once. Trimming cost V 5 bases and J 10 bases; bases outside gene matches: 5. The CDR3 runs to 12 residues. The germline V gene has CDR1 LNHDA and CDR2 SQIVND (reference sequence). This receptor was taken from an adult with an advanced solid tumor such as melanoma, head and neck, liver or kidney cancer. The chain carries TRBV19 and TRBJ1-3; 7 bases fit TRBD1. Sample: CD4+ or CD8+ T cells sorted from blood, taken in a trial of the OX40 agonist ivuxolimab. CDR3 sequence reads: CASSLNRGTIYF. The CDR3 region has the DNA TGTGCCAGTAGTCTCAACAGGGGAACCATATATTTT.